This TCR beta chain came from a study of blood T cell repertoires in COVID-19. The overall study: PBMCs, B-cell-depleted T cells, or T cells were the source of the cDNA or gDNA that made up the material.

Authors' analysis steps: Quantification of nucleated cells was approximated via reference gene primer amplification. The assay was immunoSEQ multiplex PCR, and TCRdb's table has in-frame clones only and misses some. Clone size and the V and J calls come from that table; the DNA yielded D and trimming. The table lists 310,000 or so clones, 86% of them singletons. Germline CDR1 and CDR2: LNHDA and SQIVND (reference sequence). Trimming removed 3 bases at V and 6 bases at J, with 9 bases between. The CDR3 runs to 14 residues. The sequence was obtained from a woman aged 45-65 years with acute or convalescent COVID-19. The sequencing input was peripheral blood. The gene calls are TRBV19 and TRBJ1-6; D is undetermined. As DNA, the CDR3 is TGTGCCAGTAGTATTAGACACCTTAATTCACCCCTCCACTTT. This sequence encodes CASSIRHLNSPLHF.